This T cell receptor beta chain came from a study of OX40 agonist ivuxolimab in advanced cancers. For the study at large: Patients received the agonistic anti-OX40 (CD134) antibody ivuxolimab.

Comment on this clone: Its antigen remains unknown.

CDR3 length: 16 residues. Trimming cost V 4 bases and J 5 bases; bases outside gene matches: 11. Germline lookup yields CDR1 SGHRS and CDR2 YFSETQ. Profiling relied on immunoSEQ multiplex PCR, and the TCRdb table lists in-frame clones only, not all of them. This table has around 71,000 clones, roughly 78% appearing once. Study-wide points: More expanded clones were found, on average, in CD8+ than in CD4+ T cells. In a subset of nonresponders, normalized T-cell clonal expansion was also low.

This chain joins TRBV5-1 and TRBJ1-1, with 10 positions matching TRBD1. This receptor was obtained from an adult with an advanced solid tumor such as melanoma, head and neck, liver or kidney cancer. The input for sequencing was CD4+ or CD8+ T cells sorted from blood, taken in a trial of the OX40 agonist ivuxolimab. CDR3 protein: CASSPGQGKRTTEAFF. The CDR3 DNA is TGCGCCAGCAGCCCGGGACAGGGGAAGAGGACAACTGAAGCTTTCTTT.